A single sample is the source of the 16 T cell receptor beta chains below, sequenced in a study of T cell responses to AZD1222 COVID-19 vaccine. Sequencing used immunoSEQ multiplex PCR; TCRdb keeps in-frame clones, though not all of them. The sample lists about 170,000 clones, roughly 93% occurring once. The sequences come from peripheral blood, collected on day 0 of AZD1222 vaccination. The origin of the receptors is an adult in good health.

This chain joins TRBV5-1 and TRBJ1-6; D not certain. V lost 3 bases, J lost 0 bases, and 10 bases lay in between. Germline loops: CDR1 SGHRS, CDR2 YFSETQ. The CDR3 runs 16 residues. CDR3 region: CASSSTASSYNSPLHF. CDR3 coding DNA: TGCGCCAGCAGCTCCACTGCGAGCTCCTATAATTCACCCCTCCACTTT.

This clone has a single count. This sequence joins TRBV5-1 and TRBJ1-5, with D uncertain. This CDR3 has 16 residues. From germline, CDR1 is SGHRS and CDR2 YFSETQ. Trimming cost V 0 bases and J 3 bases, with 13 bases left between them. The CDR3 DNA follows: TGCGCCAGCAGCTTGGGCCTTTACCCCTTCAATCAGCCCCAGCATTTT. Protein: CASSLGLYPFNQPQHF. The full variable domain, its missing parts supplied by reference TRBV5-1 and TRBJ1-5, is KAGVTQTPRYLIKTRGQQVTLSCSPISGHRSVSWYQQTPGQGLQFLFEYFSETQRNKGNFPGRFSGRQFSNSRSEMNVSTLELGDSALYLCASSLGLYPFNQPQHFGDGTRLSIL.

The chain uses TRBV5-6 and TRBJ2-7; no definite D call. The CDR3 is 11 amino acids. The germline gives CDR1 SGHDT, CDR2 YYEEEE. Trimming pared 3 bases from V and 4 bases from J, leaving 5 bases between. CDR3 region: CASSSAYEQYF. The CDR3 DNA sequence: TGTGCCAGCAGCTCGGCATACGAGCAGTACTTC.

V is TRBV7-9 and J is TRBJ2-1, with 8 bases identical to TRBD2. The CDR3 is 15 amino acids. The V gene's germline CDR1 is SEHNR and CDR2 FQNEAQ (reference sequence). Unmatched junction bases numbered 10, after V lost 7 bases and J lost 5 bases. Written as DNA, the CDR3 is TGTGCCAGCACTCCCGGGGGGGCTGGGAACAATGAGCAGTTCTTC. Amino acids: CASTPGGAGNNEQFF.

The V gene is TRBV19, the J gene TRBJ2-7; a possible D gene is TRBD1 (5 bases). Germline V gene sequence: CDR1 LNHDA, CDR2 SQIVND (reference sequence). The V gene lost 3 bases and the J gene lost 5 bases, with 8 bases spanning the gap. This CDR3 region has 12 residues. In nucleotides, the CDR3 is TGTGCCAGTAGTATCCAGGGCCACGAGCAGTACTTC. This translates into CASSIQGHEQYF.

The V and J genes are TRBV27 and TRBJ1-1; D may be TRBD1 (6 bases). CDR1 is MNHEY, CDR2 SMNVEV, per germline (reference sequence). This CDR3 spans 14 amino acids. With 7 bases removed from V and 1 base from J, the gap between germline ends came to 13 bases. This CDR3 reads CASTSGAANTEAFF. CDR3 coding DNA: TGTGCCAGCACGTCAGGGGCGGCGAACACTGAAGCTTTCTTT.

This rearrangement joins TRBV6-2 or TRBV6-3 to TRBJ1-2; the D gene is possibly TRBD1 (6 bases). Germline CDR1 and CDR2: MNHEY and SVGEGT. V lost 6 bases, J lost 1 base, and 18 bases lay in between. The CDR3 is 16 amino acids. In DNA form, the CDR3 reads TGTGCCAGCAGCCTTCTAGCACAGGGACTTAACTATGGCTACACCTTC. It translates to CASSLLAQGLNYGYTF.

The V gene is TRBV6-5, the J gene TRBJ1-1, with D possibly TRBD1 on 6 matching bases. This CDR3 region has 14 residues. The V and J ends lost 6 bases and 1 base respectively, with 12 bases between them. Germline lookup yields CDR1 MNHEY and CDR2 SVGAGI. The DNA of the CDR3 is TGTGCCAGCAGCCCCGGGACACAGAACACTGAAGCTTTCTTT. It specifies CASSPGTQNTEAFF.

CDR3 bases: TGTGCCAGCCATCTAGCGGGAGTCCAGGAGCAGTACTTC. Translated, it gives CASHLAGVQEQYF. The rearrangement links TRBV2 to TRBJ2-7, with 10 bases that match TRBD2. Germline values: CDR1 SNHLY, CDR2 FYNNEI. The J segment lost 7 bases and the V segment lost 8 bases, leaving 8 bases of the junction unmatched. CDR3 size: 13 residues.

V is TRBV7-9 and J is TRBJ1-1, with D unresolved. V was cut by 5 bases and J by 7 bases, with 5 bases left in between. The germline gives CDR1 SEHNR, CDR2 FQNEAQ (reference sequence). CDR3 length: 10 amino acids. The CDR3 loop reads CASSTYEAFF. CDR3 DNA: TGTGCCAGCAGCACCTATGAAGCTTTCTTT.

The CDR3: CASSQVTRGTEAFF. The CDR3 bases are TGCGCCAGCAGCCAAGTAACACGGGGCACTGAAGCTTTCTTT. The chain links TRBV5-1 to TRBJ1-1; no firm D call. CDR3 length equals 14 residues. Germline CDR1 and CDR2: SGHRS and YFSETQ. Trimming shortened V by 4 bases and J by 4 bases, and 14 bases separated the two germline ends. Complete variable domain (other parts from reference TRBV5-1 and TRBJ1-1): KAGVTQTPRYLIKTRGQQVTLSCSPISGHRSVSWYQQTPGQGLQFLFEYFSETQRNKGNFPGRFSGRQFSNSRSEMNVSTLELGDSALYLCASSQVTRGTEAFFGQGTRLTVV.

The J gene is TRBJ1-1, the V gene TRBV6-5; no firm D call. Between the trimmed V and J ends, which lost 0 bases and 4 bases, there was a span of 9 bases. This CDR3 has 14 amino acids. The germline V gene encodes CDR1 MNHEY and CDR2 SVGAGI. CDR3 coding DNA: TGTGCCAGCAGTTACTCAGGGTTTATCACTGAAGCTTTCTTT. It is translated as CASSYSGFITEAFF.

The chain uses TRBV15 and TRBJ1-1, with D unclear. Germline V gives CDR1 LNHNV, CDR2 YYDKDF (reference sequence). The V end lost 5 bases, the J end lost 1 base, and 11 bases lay between the germline ends. The CDR3 length is 14 residues. The CDR3 loop is CATSPPPPNTEAFF. CDR3 DNA sequence: TGTGCCACCAGCCCTCCCCCGCCGAACACTGAAGCTTTCTTT. The full variable domain, in which reference TRBV15 and TRBJ1-1 provide the parts outside the CDR3, is DAMVIQNPRYQVTQFGKPVTLSCSQTLNHNVMYWYQQKSSQAPKLLFHYYDKDFNNEADTPDNFQSRRPNTSFCFLDIRSPGLGDTAMYLCATSPPPPNTEAFFGQGTRLTVV.

V is TRBV6-5 and J is TRBJ1-1; D is undetermined. V lost 8 bases and J 4 bases, leaving 20 bases between the germline ends. Germline V gene data show CDR1 as MNHEY and CDR2 as SVGAGI. The CDR3 is 15 amino acids. CDR3 coding DNA: TGTGCCAGCGCCGGGGTGGAGGGTGGAGCCACTGAAGCTTTCTTT. This encodes CASAGVEGGATEAFF.

Note on this clone: Other DNA sequences of this sample code for an identical CDR3. The rearrangement joins TRBV5-1 to TRBJ2-7; D is possibly TRBD1 (6 bases). The CDR3 runs to 12 residues. The ends were cut back, 4 bases at V and 3 bases at J, with 8 bases in the middle. CDR1 and CDR2 (germline): SGHRS, YFSETQ. The CDR3 coding sequence is TGCGCCAGCAGCCCACAGGGCTACGAGCAGTACTTC. This codes for CASSPQGYEQYF.

V gene TRBV18 combines with J gene TRBJ1-5; 11 bases fit TRBD1. The CDR3 is 17 amino acids. Per germline, CDR1 KGHSH and CDR2 LQKENI. V dropped 3 bases and J dropped 4; count of bases not matched to a gene: 8. The CDR3 sequence: CASSPSVGTGGNQPQHF. CDR3 bases: TGTGCCAGCTCACCCTCGGTCGGGACAGGGGGTAATCAGCCCCAGCATTTT.